The T cell receptor (beta chain) described here comes from a study of blood T cells in healthy people across ages. The CDR3 is made up of 16 amino acids. V gave up 6 bases and J gave up 6 bases; unmatched junction bases: 8. Then a second PCR, running roughly 7 to 11 cycles, was carried out with a sample-barcoded 5' primer and a J-beta primer mix. TCRdb called the 5' RACE reads again in MiXCR, with one record for every CDR3 protein. The repertoire holds approximately 810,000 distinct CDR3 sequences, with around 36% as singletons. This sequence was found in a man aged 18 to 30 in good health. The V and J genes are TRBV12-3 or TRBV12-4 and TRBJ1-4; 12 bases fit TRBD1. Specimen: blood. In DNA, the CDR3 is TGTGCCAGCAGCAGTGGGACAGGGGGCCCTCATGAAAAACTGTTTTTT. As protein: CASSSGTGGPHEKLFF.